This paragraph covers one TCR beta chain sequence. Antigen specificity is unknown. The PCR made use of 60 Vbeta and 13 Jbeta primers. Some clones are missing from TCRdb's copy, which holds only in-frame ones; the method was immunoSEQ multiplex PCR. The sample lists 95,000 to 150,000 clones; roughly 76% were seen once. This entry belongs to a study of cytomegalovirus exposure and HLA in healthy donors. As for the study in general: Early release data held roughly 90 million unique TCRs from HLA-typed donors.

Study findings and constraints: Analyses of presence and absence presupposed an approximately uniform sequencing depth across donors.

The CDR3 has 12 residues. Germline V lookup: CDR1 MDHEN, CDR2 SYDVKM. Trimming removed 6 bases from V and 3 bases from J, with 9 bases in between. The sample consisted of PBMCs. This sequence was found in a man aged 25-40 years in good health and CMV-seronegative. This chain uses TRBV28 with TRBJ2-7; possibly TRBD1 for D (6 bases). The CDR3 is CASRRQDYEQYF. The CDR3 region has the DNA TGTGCCAGCAGACGACAGGACTACGAGCAGTACTTC.